What follows are 9 T cell receptor beta chains derived from one specimen sequenced in a study of identical twins. From the 5' RACE reads, TCRdb called clonotypes with MiXCR, one entry per CDR3 protein. The table has about 530,000 distinct CDR3 sequences, around 15% seen once. The same sample was also studied in work on yellow fever vaccine responses in identical twins.

The specimen sequenced was CD4+ T cells sorted from blood. The source of these receptors is a woman between 18 and 29 years old in good health.

The chain recombines TRBV2 with TRBJ2-1, with 10 positions matching TRBD2. This CDR3 region has 15 residues. The V and J ends lost 8 bases and 12 bases, in that order; junction bases with no gene match: 16. Germline CDR1 and CDR2: SNHLY and FYNNEI. DNA for the CDR3: TGTGCCAGCGCTAGAGGACTAGCGGTCAGAGGTGGGCAGTTCTTC. This gives the protein CASARGLAVRGGQFF.

This clonotype appeared many times. The rearrangement uses TRBV7-9 and TRBJ2-5, with 7 bases identical to TRBD2. Per the germline V gene, CDR1 is SEHNR and CDR2 is FQNEAQ (reference sequence). The CDR3 covers 14 residues. Losses at the gene ends were 0 bases for V and 2 bases for J; bases not matched to a gene: 0. CDR3 nucleotides: TGTGCCAGCAGCTTAGCAGCGGGACAAGAGACCCAGTACTTC. Translating gives CASSLAAGQETQYF.

This chain links TRBV25-1 with TRBJ2-5, with 11 bases identical to TRBD2. The CDR3 has 15 residues. V was pared by 2 bases and J by 5 bases, with 4 bases of the junction left unmatched. From germline, CDR1 is MGHDK and CDR2 SYGVNS. Written as DNA, the CDR3 is TGTGCCAGCAGTGAACTAGCGGGGGGACCGGAGACCCAGTACTTC. It translates to CASSELAGGPETQYF.

CDR3 in DNA: TGCGCCAGCAGCTGGACTAACGGGATTCCTGAGCAGTTCTTC. The encoded protein is CASSWTNGIPEQFF. V and J are TRBV5-1 and TRBJ2-1, with D perhaps matching TRBD2 (6 bases). Between the trimmed V and J ends, which lost 3 bases and 9 bases, there was a span of 16 bases. The germline CDR1 and CDR2 sequences are SGHRS and YFSETQ. The CDR3 is 14 amino acids.

This clonotype was detected a few times. V gene TRBV5-1 combines with J gene TRBJ2-1, with a weak D call TRBD2 (5 bases). V shed 5 bases and J shed 2 bases, with 11 bases lying between them. The CDR3 contains 14 residues. The germline gives CDR1 SGHRS, CDR2 YFSETQ. CDR3 region: CASSLGNAYNEQFF. The CDR3 bases are TGCGCCAGCAGTCTCGGGAATGCCTACAATGAGCAGTTCTTC.

The V gene is TRBV28, the J gene TRBJ2-7; 8 nucleotides match TRBD2. Per the germline V gene, CDR1 is MDHEN and CDR2 is SYDVKM. Losses at the gene ends were 5 bases for V and 1 base for J; bases not matched to a gene: 7. The CDR3 loop spans 15 amino acids. The CDR3 nucleotides are TGTGCCAGCAGTCCCAGCGGGAGTAGATCCTACGAGCAGTACTTC. Translation: CASSPSGSRSYEQYF.

The chain employs TRBV18 and TRBJ2-3, with a weak D call TRBD1 (6 bases). The CDR3 extends over 15 amino acids. Germline CDR1 reads KGHSH; CDR2 reads LQKENI. V gave up 0 bases and J gave up 4 bases, with 11 bases separating them. The CDR3 DNA is TGTGCCAGCTCACCACCGGGGGCGGAGGCAGATACGCAGTATTTT. Translated: CASSPPGAEADTQYF. The entire variable domain, with the rest obtained from reference TRBV18 and TRBJ2-3, is as follows: NAGVMQNPRHLVRRRGQEARLRCSPMKGHSHVYWYRQLPEEGLKFMVYLQKENIIDESGMPKERFSAEFPKEGPSILRIQQVVRGDSAAYFCASSPPGAEADTQYFGPGTRLTVL.

The rearrangement links TRBV6-1 to TRBJ2-6; D unresolved. With 6 bases removed from V and 0 bases from J, the gap between germline ends came to 9 bases. The CDR3 contains 15 residues. Germline CDR1 MNHNS, CDR2 SASEGT. This CDR3 reads CASRPGVSGANVLTF. The CDR3 DNA follows: TGTGCCAGCAGGCCTGGGGTCTCTGGGGCCAACGTCCTGACTTTC.

The J gene is TRBJ1-6, the V gene TRBV6-1; D might be TRBD1 (5 bases). Deletions cut 8 bases from V and 0 bases from J, with 11 bases between. In germline, CDR1 is MNHNS, CDR2 SASEGT. This CDR3 has 15 amino acids. The CDR3 nucleotides are TGTGCCAGCGGACCCGGGGGCTCCTATAATTCACCCCTCCACTTT. Encoded protein: CASGPGGSYNSPLHF.